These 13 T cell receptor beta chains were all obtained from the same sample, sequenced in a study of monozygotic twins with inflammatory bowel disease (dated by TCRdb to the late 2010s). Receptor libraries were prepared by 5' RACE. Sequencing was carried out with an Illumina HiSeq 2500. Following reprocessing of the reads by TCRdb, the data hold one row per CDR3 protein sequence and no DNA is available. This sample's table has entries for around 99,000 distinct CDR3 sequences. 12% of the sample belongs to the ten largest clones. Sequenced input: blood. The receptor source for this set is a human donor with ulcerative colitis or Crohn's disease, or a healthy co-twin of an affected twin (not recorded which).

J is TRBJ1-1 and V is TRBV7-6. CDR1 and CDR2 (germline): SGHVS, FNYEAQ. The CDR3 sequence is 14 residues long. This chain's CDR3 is CASSLGHRNTEAFF.

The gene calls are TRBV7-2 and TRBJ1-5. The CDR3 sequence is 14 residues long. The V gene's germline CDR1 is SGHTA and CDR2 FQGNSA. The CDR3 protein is CASSSLGGPQPQHF.

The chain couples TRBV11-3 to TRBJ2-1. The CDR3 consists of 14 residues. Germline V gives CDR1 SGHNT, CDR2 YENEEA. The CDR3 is CASSSQATYNEQFF.

CDR3 residues: CASSLGSLDRGKDGYTF. The V gene is TRBV5-4, the J gene TRBJ1-2; TCRdb's D gene call, TRBD1, goes unchecked for lack of DNA. Germline values: CDR1 SGHNT, CDR2 YYREEE (reference sequence). This CDR3 has 17 residues.

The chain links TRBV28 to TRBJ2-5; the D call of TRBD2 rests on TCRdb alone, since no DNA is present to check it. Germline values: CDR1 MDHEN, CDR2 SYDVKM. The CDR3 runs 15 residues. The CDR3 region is CASRPSSGGGETQYF. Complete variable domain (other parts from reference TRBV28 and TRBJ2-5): DVKVTQSSRYLVKRTGEKVFLECVQDMDHENMFWYRQDPGLGLRLIYFSYDVKMKEKGDIPEGYSVSREKKERFSLILESASTNQTSMYLCASRPSSGGGETQYFGPGTRLLVL.

This CDR3 is CASSSRGEASEQYF. The V gene is TRBV12-3 or TRBV12-4, the J gene TRBJ2-7; no DNA is available, so the TRBD2 call from TCRdb remains unchecked. The CDR3 is made up of 14 amino acids.

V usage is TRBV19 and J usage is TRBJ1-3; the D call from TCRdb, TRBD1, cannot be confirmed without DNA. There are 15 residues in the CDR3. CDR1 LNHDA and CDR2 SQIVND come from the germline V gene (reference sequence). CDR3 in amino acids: CASTLTGQFGNTIYF.

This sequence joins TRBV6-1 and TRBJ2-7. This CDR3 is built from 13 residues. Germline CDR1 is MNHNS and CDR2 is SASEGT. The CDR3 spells CASRPFGFNEQYF.

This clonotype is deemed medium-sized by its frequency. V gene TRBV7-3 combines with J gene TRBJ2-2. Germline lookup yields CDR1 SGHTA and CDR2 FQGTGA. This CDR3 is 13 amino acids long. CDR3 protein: CASSLLSTGELFF.

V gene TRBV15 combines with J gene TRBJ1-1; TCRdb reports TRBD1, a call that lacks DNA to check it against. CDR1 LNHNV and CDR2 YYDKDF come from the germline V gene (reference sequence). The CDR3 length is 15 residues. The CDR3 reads CATSTTTGQNTEAFF.

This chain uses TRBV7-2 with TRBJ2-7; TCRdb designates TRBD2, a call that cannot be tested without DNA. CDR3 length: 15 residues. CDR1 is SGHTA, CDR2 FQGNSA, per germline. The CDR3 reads CASSLSGTSGFEQYF. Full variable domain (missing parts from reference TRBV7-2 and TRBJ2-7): GAGVSQSPSNKVTEKGKDVELRCDPISGHTALYWYRQSLGQGLEFLIYFQGNSAPDKSGLPSDRFSAERTGGSVSTLTIQRTQQEDSAVYLCASSLSGTSGFEQYFGPGTRLTVT.

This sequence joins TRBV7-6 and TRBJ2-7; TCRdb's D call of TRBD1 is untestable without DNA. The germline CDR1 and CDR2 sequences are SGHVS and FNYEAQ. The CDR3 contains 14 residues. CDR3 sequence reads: CASSPTGGPYEQYF.

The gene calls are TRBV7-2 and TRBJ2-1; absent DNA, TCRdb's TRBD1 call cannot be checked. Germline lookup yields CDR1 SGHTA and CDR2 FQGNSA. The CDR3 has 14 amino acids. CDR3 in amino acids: CASRFGSQGSGQFF. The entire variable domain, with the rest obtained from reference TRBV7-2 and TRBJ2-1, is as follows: GAGVSQSPSNKVTEKGKDVELRCDPISGHTALYWYRQSLGQGLEFLIYFQGNSAPDKSGLPSDRFSAERTGGSVSTLTIQRTQQEDSAVYLCASRFGSQGSGQFFGPGTRLTVL.